This entry is about one T cell receptor (beta chain). The antigen is unknown. The sample is drawn from a study of a mutant IDH1 vaccine in newly diagnosed glioma. Study outcomes and limitations: Among top peripheral T cell clonotypes, changes seemed unrelated to pseudoprogression.

Described time point: week 35, safety follow-up. All doses held 300 ug of mutant IDH1 20-mer peptide, with topical imiquimod. The CDR3 has 15 residues. The J segment lost 2 bases and the V segment lost 7 bases, leaving 11 bases of the junction unmatched. CDR1 and CDR2 (germline): SNHLY, FYNNEI. TCRdb keeps only in-frame clones here, not all; method: immunoSEQ multiplex PCR. The data contain 35,000 to 50,000 clones, approximately 92% of them singletons. The chain uses TRBV2 and TRBJ2-7, with 7 bases lining up with TRBD1. The source was PBMCs, collected from a glioma patient whose treatment included an IDH1 peptide vaccine. This clonotype originated in a man aged 50 or older with glioma. The CDR3 bases are TGTGCCAGCATATTTGTTGGGACAGAGGCCTACGAGCAGTACTTC. Translation gives CASIFVGTEAYEQYF.